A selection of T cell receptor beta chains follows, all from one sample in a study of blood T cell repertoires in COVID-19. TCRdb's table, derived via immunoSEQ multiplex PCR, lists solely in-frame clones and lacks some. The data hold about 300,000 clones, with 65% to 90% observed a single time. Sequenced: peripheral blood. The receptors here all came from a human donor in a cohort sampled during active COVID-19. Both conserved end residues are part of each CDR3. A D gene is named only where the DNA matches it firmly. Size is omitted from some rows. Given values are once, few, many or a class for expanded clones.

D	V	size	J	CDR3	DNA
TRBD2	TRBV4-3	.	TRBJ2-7	CASSQGIPGLAGDEQYF	TGCGCCAGCAGCCAGGGGATACCGGGACTAGCGGGAGACGAGCAGTACTTC
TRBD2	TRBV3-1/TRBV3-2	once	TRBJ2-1	CASSQVLASGREQFF	TGTGCCAGCAGCCAAGTTTTGGCTAGCGGGAGGGAGCAGTTCTTC
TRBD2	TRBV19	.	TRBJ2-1	CASIGLAEESSYNEQFF	TGTGCCAGTATAGGACTAGCGGAGGAGAGCTCCTACAATGAGCAGTTCTTC
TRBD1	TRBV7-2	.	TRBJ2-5	CASSPRTGQETQYF	TGTGCCAGCAGCCCTCGGACAGGGCAAGAGACCCAGTACTTC
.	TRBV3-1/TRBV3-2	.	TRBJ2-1	CASSQTSGSYNEQFF	TGTGCCAGCAGCCAAACGAGCGGGTCCTACAATGAGCAGTTCTTC
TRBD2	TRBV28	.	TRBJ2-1	CASSSLAGGENEQFF	TGTGCCAGCAGTTCCTTAGCGGGAGGGGAAAATGAGCAGTTCTTC
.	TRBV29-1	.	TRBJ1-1	CSVAHIEAFF	TGCAGCGTTGCCCACATAGAAGCTTTCTTT
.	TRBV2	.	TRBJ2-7	CASSGDSYEQYF	TGTGCCAGCAGTGGCGACAGCTACGAGCAGTACTTC
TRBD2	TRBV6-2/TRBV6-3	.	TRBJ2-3	CASSSPVRRAGNTDTQYF	TGTGCCAGCAGTTCTCCAGTTCGCCGAGCGGGGAACACAGATACGCAGTATTTT
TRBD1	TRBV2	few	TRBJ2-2	CASTGQGTTGELFF	TGTGCCAGCACAGGACAGGGAACCACCGGGGAGCTGTTTTTT
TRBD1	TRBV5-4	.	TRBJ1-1	CASSLGQGAGGDTEAFF	TGTGCCAGCAGCTTGGGACAGGGGGCCGGAGGGGACACTGAAGCTTTCTTT
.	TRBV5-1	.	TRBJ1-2	CASSSGPGDGYTF	TGCGCCAGCAGCTCCGGTCCCGGGGATGGCTACACCTTC
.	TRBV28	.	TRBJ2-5	CASSGAGGPGETQYF	TGTGCCAGCAGTGGTGCCGGGGGGCCTGGAGAGACCCAGTACTTC
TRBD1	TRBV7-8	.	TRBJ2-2	CASSRDRGSGSQTGELFF	TGTGCCAGCAGCCGGGACAGGGGGAGCGGGAGCCAAACCGGGGAGCTGTTTTTT
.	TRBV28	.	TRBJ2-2	CASRILFGANTGELFF	TGTGCCAGCAGAATCCTCTTCGGAGCGAACACCGGGGAGCTGTTTTTT
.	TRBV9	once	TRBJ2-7	CASSVGQGTYEQYF	TGTGCCAGCAGCGTAGGTCAGGGAACCTACGAGCAGTACTTC
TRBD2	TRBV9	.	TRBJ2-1	CASSVVPSGNNEQFF	TGTGCCAGCAGCGTAGTTCCTAGCGGGAACAATGAGCAGTTCTTC
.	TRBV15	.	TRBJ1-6	CATSRDWENPLHF	TGTGCCACCAGCAGAGATTGGGAGAATCCCCTCCACTTT
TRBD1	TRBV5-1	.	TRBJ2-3	CASRRDSSTDTQYF	TGCGCCAGCAGACGGGACAGTAGCACAGATACGCAGTATTTT
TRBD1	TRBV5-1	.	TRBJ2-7	CASSYGAGTGSPEQYF	TGCGCCAGCAGCTACGGGGCGGGGACAGGGTCTCCCGAGCAGTACTTC
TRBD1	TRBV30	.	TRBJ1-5	CAWSRTGGNQPQHF	TGTGCCTGGAGTAGAACAGGGGGCAATCAGCCCCAGCATTTT
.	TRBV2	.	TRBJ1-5	CASMVGGQPQHF	TGTGCCAGCATGGTAGGGGGACAGCCCCAGCATTTT
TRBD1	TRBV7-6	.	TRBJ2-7	CASSLAQTGGEQYF	TGTGCCAGCAGCTTAGCCCAGACAGGGGGCGAGCAGTACTTC
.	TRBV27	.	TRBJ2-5	CASRPRGRETQYF	TGTGCCAGCAGACCTCGGGGGAGGGAGACCCAGTACTTC
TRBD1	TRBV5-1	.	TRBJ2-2	CASSLITGAGELFF	TGCGCCAGCAGCTTGATCACAGGGGCCGGGGAGCTGTTTTTT
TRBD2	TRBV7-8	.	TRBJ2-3	CASSWGTSSDTQYF	TGTGCCAGCAGCTGGGGGACTAGCTCAGATACGCAGTATTTT
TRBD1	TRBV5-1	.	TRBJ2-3	CASSADRGADTQYF	TGCGCCAGCAGCGCGGACAGGGGGGCAGATACGCAGTATTTT
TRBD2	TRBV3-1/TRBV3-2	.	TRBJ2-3	CASSQTSGFTDTQYF	TGTGCCAGCAGCCAAACTAGCGGGTTTACAGATACGCAGTATTTT
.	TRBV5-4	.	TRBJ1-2	CASSSPTDYGYTF	TGTGCCAGCAGCTCCCCGACAGACTATGGCTACACCTTC
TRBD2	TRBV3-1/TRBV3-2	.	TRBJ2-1	CASSHPRYSGRGPYNEQFF	TGTGCCAGCAGCCACCCACGTTACAGCGGGAGGGGGCCCTACAATGAGCAGTTCTTC
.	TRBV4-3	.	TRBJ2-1	CASSQDLTGNEQFF	TGCGCCAGCAGCCAAGATCTAACAGGGAATGAGCAGTTCTTC
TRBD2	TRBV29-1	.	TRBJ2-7	CSARLAGSYEQYF	TGCAGCGCCCGACTAGCGGGATCCTACGAGCAGTACTTC
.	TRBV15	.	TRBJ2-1	CATSRVFTGFNEQFF	TGTGCCACCAGCAGAGTTTTTACAGGTTTCAATGAGCAGTTCTTC
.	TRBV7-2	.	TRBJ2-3	CASSPMGQATDTQYF	TGTGCCAGCAGCCCCATGGGGCAGGCGACAGATACGCAGTATTTT
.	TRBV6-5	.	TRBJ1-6	CASRAQGNGSPLHF	TGTGCCAGCAGGGCACAGGGTAACGGTTCACCCCTCCACTTT
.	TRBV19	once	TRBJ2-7	CASSRGGTYGEQYF	TGTGCCAGTAGTAGAGGGGGAACCTACGGCGAGCAGTACTTC
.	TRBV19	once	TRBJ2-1	CASSIGVMGTGRVRNEQFF	TGTGCCAGTAGTATAGGGGTAATGGGCACCGGCAGGGTACGCAATGAGCAGTTCTTC
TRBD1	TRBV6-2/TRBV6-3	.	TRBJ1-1	CASSFQGAGTEAFF	TGTGCCAGCAGTTTCCAGGGGGCGGGCACTGAAGCTTTCTTT
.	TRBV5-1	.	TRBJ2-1	CASSLGNGADEQFF	TGCGCCAGCAGCTTAGGAAACGGTGCGGATGAGCAGTTCTTC
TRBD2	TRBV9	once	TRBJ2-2	CASSEYWRLAGTGELFF	TGTGCCAGCAGCGAGTATTGGAGACTAGCGGGAACCGGGGAGCTGTTTTTT
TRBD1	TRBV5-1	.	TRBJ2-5	CASSSDRGETQYF	TGCGCCAGCAGCTCGGACAGGGGAGAGACCCAGTACTTC
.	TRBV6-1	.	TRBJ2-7	CASSERGPSYEQYF	TGTGCCAGCAGTGAGCGGGGGCCCTCCTACGAGCAGTACTTC